The 17 T cell receptor beta chains below all came from one sample that was sequenced in a study of PD-1 blockade in classical Hodgkin lymphoma (dated by TCRdb to 2020 to 2022). The sample's time point, from its label and the paper: cycle 4 day 1 (C4D1), after around six weeks of nivolumab. Every trial patient had relapsed after autologous stem cell transplantation, and cohorts A, B and C differed in prior brentuximab vedotin exposure. The library was generated by the immunoSEQ multiplex PCR assay. As stored in TCRdb, this immuneACCESS dataset retains in-frame rearrangements with V and J assigned. A fraction of the clones does not appear; measured against another copy, unresolved V genes explain less than half of the discrepancy, and the remainder lacks a known reason. The sample table shows some 93,000 clones, and around 78% are seen once. The leading ten clones occupy approximately 9% of the sample.

The sample was peripheral blood mononuclear cells (PBMCs), taken before the fourth cycle of nivolumab. The source is a human donor with classical Hodgkin lymphoma.

The chain uses TRBV7-2 and TRBJ2-1; tentative D call: TRBD1 (6 bases). V was trimmed by 6 bases and J by 5 bases, leaving 11 bases between them. Germline V gene sequence: CDR1 SGHTA, CDR2 FQGNSA. The CDR3 has 13 amino acids. CDR3 protein: CASRLTGNNEQFF. CDR3 nucleotides: TGTGCCAGCAGGTTGACAGGCAACAATGAGCAGTTCTTC.

The table lists this clone with a count of one. This chain links TRBV7-9 with TRBJ2-1; 9 bases line up with TRBD1. Germline V gene data show CDR1 as SEHNR and CDR2 as FQNEAQ (reference sequence). V lost 6 bases, J lost 2 bases, and 5 bases stayed unmatched. The CDR3 extends over 15 amino acids. The CDR3 nucleotides are TGTGCCAGCAGTCATCGACAGGGGGCCTACAATGAGCAGTTCTTC. It encodes CASSHRQGAYNEQFF.

The rearrangement uses TRBV25-1 and TRBJ1-4; D may be TRBD1 (5 bases). Trimming cost V 4 bases and J 0 bases, with 9 bases left between them. This CDR3 is 15 amino acids long. CDR1 is MGHDK and CDR2 is SYGVNS in the germline V gene. CDR3 in DNA: TGTGCCAGCAGTGCCCAAGGGGCAACTAATGAAAAACTGTTTTTT. Translating it yields CASSAQGATNEKLFF.

The chain uses TRBV9 and TRBJ1-1; TRBD1 matches at 9 bases. J was trimmed by 6 bases and V by 3 bases; bases with no gene match: 6. The CDR3 spans 14 residues. Germline values: CDR1 SGDLS, CDR2 YYNGEE. The CDR3 region is CASSEQGASAEAFF. The CDR3 DNA reads TGTGCCAGCAGCGAACAGGGGGCAAGCGCTGAAGCTTTCTTT.

The genes are TRBV5-1 and TRBJ1-3; unclear D gene. Germline CDR1 is SGHRS and CDR2 is YFSETQ. The V gene lost 2 bases and the J gene lost 4 bases, with 19 bases spanning the gap. The CDR3 runs to 17 residues. CDR3 bases: TGCGCCAGCAGCTTTTCCCCGCGCCCGTTCGGGGGAAACACCATATATTTT. This gives the protein CASSFSPRPFGGNTIYF.

The genes are TRBV7-6 and TRBJ2-5, with D unclear. This CDR3 has 14 amino acids. The germline CDR1 and CDR2 sequences are SGHVS and FNYEAQ. The V and J ends lost 1 base and 0 bases respectively, with 6 bases between them. Here the CDR3 DNA reads TGTGCCAGCAGCTTAGATAGGGACCAAGAGACCCAGTACTTC. The encoded protein is CASSLDRDQETQYF.

This chain connects TRBV11-3 to TRBJ2-3; D not certain. The CDR3 sequence is 14 residues long. CDR1 is SGHNT and CDR2 is YENEEA in the germline V gene. V lost 5 bases and J 4 bases, leaving 13 bases between the germline ends. The CDR3: CASSANVGADTQYF. For the CDR3, the DNA is TGTGCCAGCAGCGCTAACGTCGGTGCAGATACGCAGTATTTT.

The chain couples TRBV9 to TRBJ1-4; 7 bases fit TRBD1. V lost 4 bases to trimming and J lost 3 bases; unmatched junction nucleotides: 6. Germline values: CDR1 SGDLS, CDR2 YYNGEE. This CDR3 contains 15 residues. This CDR3 reads CASSKGGQPNEKLFF. The CDR3 DNA reads TGTGCCAGCAGCAAGGGGGGACAGCCTAATGAAAAACTGTTTTTT.

In this sample, this clone turned up a few times. The genes are TRBV18 and TRBJ1-2; 7 positions agree with TRBD1. The germline V gene has CDR1 KGHSH and CDR2 LQKENI. CDR3 length: 14 residues. J was trimmed by 1 base and V by 6 bases; bases with no gene match: 5. CDR3 bases: TGTGCCAGCTCTAGGGACAGCTATAACTATGGCTACACCTTC. This translates into CASSRDSYNYGYTF.

This clone has only one observation. The chain couples TRBV21-1 to TRBJ1-2; the table's D call, TRBD1, has no DNA check behind it. TRBV21-1 is termed a pseudogene. This CDR3 has 15 residues. The CDR3 DNA reads TGTGCCAGCACCCCCCGAGCAGGGTGCATGTTGAGCTACACCTTC. Translating it yields CASTPRAGCMLSYTF.

This clone turned up a few times. Other DNA sequences in this specimen translate into the identical CDR3. This sequence joins TRBV6-5 and TRBJ1-5, with D tentatively TRBD1 (6 bases). V was pared by 0 bases and J by 1 base, with 7 bases between. Germline-derived CDR1 and CDR2 are MNHEY and SVGAGI. The CDR3 length is 15 residues. CDR3 in amino acids: CASSYSGGSNQPQHF. CDR3 in DNA: TGTGCCAGCAGTTACTCAGGGGGGAGCAATCAGCCCCAGCATTTT.

This sequence joins TRBV6-6 and TRBJ1-2, with 8 nucleotides matching TRBD1. The CDR3 is 15 amino acids. The germline V gene encodes CDR1 MNHNY and CDR2 SVGAGI (reference sequence). The V segment lost 1 base and the J segment 4 bases; nucleotides outside the gene matches: 5. CDR3 in DNA: TGTGCCAGCAGTTACTTTGGACAGGGTAGCTATGGCTACACCTTC. Its translation is CASSYFGQGSYGYTF.

V usage is TRBV19 and J usage is TRBJ1-5; D not resolved. Germline V gives CDR1 LNHDA, CDR2 SQIVND (reference sequence). The length of the CDR3 is 15 residues. V lost 7 bases and J lost 0, with 13 bases in between. The CDR3 region is CASIGRHHSNQPQHF. In DNA, the CDR3 is TGTGCCAGTATTGGCCGACATCATAGCAATCAGCCCCAGCATTTT.

The chain employs TRBV11-2 and TRBJ1-2; a possible D gene is TRBD1 (5 bases). This CDR3 spans 15 amino acids. Germline CDR1 SGHAT, CDR2 FQNNGV. V was clipped by 2 bases and J by 4 bases, with 14 bases between them. The CDR3 DNA reads as TGTGCCAGCAGCTTATCGTTTGCAGGGACCTATGGCTACACCTTC. This gives the protein CASSLSFAGTYGYTF.

The chain employs TRBV6-6 and TRBJ1-2; 7 bases fit TRBD1. This CDR3 has 16 residues. V dropped 7 bases and J dropped 2; count of bases not matched to a gene: 13. The germline V gene encodes CDR1 MNHNY and CDR2 SVGAGI (reference sequence). The CDR3 DNA is TGTGCCAGCAATTTAAGACCGACAGGGAAAAACTATGGCTACACCTTC. Protein sequence: CASNLRPTGKNYGYTF.

The genes are TRBV30 and TRBJ2-1, with 8 bases lining up with TRBD2. Germline CDR1 reads GTSNPN; CDR2 reads SVGIG (reference sequence). This CDR3 has 14 residues. V dropped 0 bases and J dropped 7; count of bases not matched to a gene: 5. CDR3 nucleotides: TGTGCCTGGAGTGTAGCCTCGGGAGGGAATGAGCAGTTCTTC. Amino acid sequence: CAWSVASGGNEQFF.

This clone was seen repeatedly, ten times or more. A junction end diverges from the germline sequence, so it may reflect a read error. This sequence joins TRBV5-3 and TRBJ2-7, with D perhaps given as TRBD1 or TRBD2 (5 bases each). TRBV5-3 counts as an open reading frame of uncertain function. CDR3 length: 14 residues. The CDR3 DNA is TGTGCCAGCAGCTTGGTGGGACGGCACTACGAGCAGTACTTC. This codes for CASSLVGRHYEQYF.